The T cell receptor (beta chain) under discussion was sequenced for a study of blood T cell repertoires in COVID-19. Study-wide context: Sample material is recorded as cDNA or gDNA derived from T cells, B-cell-depleted T cells, or PBMCs.

Living in 25 or so US areas, the participants were between roughly 18 and 95 years of age. Data came from immunoSEQ multiplex PCR; TCRdb stores just in-frame clones and leaves some out. In the table there are 250,000 to 350,000 clones, roughly 85% of which are singletons. Specimen: PBMCs or T cells enriched from blood (not recorded which). The origin of this receptor is a woman aged 40 to 55 who had recovered from COVID-19.

The CDR3 here is CASSRQHTDTQYF. CDR3 coding DNA: TGTGCCAGTAGTCGACAGCACACAGATACGCAGTATTTT. The chain employs TRBV19 and TRBJ2-3; possibly TRBD1 for D (5 bases). CDR1 LNHDA and CDR2 SQIVND come from the germline V gene (reference sequence). This CDR3 is 13 amino acids long. Trimming cost V 5 bases and J 2 bases, with 8 bases left between them.